The source of this TCR beta chain is a study of blood T cell repertoires in COVID-19. Study information: The analysed material was cDNA or gDNA that came from T cells, B-cell-depleted T cells, or PBMCs.

CDR1 and CDR2 (germline): SGHTA, FQGNSA. The CDR3 totals 15 residues. With 0 bases removed from V and 5 bases from J, the gap between germline ends came to 8 bases. In the original processing: Amplification of reference gene primers was used by the study to estimate nucleated cell counts. Clones were sequenced by immunoSEQ multiplex PCR, and TCRdb holds only the in-frame ones, with some missing. That table gives V, J and clone size, and the DNA gave D and trimming. This sample yields about 120,000 clones, of which over 75% are seen a single time; about 2.3% belongs to the top ten. Sequences were obtained from peripheral blood. This rearrangement joins TRBV7-2 to TRBJ1-6; unclear D gene. The clonotype originates from a man aged 50 to 59 with acute or convalescent COVID-19. The CDR3 nucleotides read TGTGCCAGCAGCTTAGCGTGGAGGGATAATTCACCCCTCCACTTT. Amino acid sequence: CASSLAWRDNSPLHF.